The 26 T cell receptor beta chains in this list originate from one sample, sequenced in a study of shared clonotypes between healthy human individuals. CD45RO negativity and positive selection for CCR7 defined naive CD8 cells, a population that excluded terminally differentiated effector memory CD45RA+ cells. The table came from immunoSEQ multiplex PCR; TCRdb's copy has only in-frame clones and leaves some out. The sample has about 2.1 million clones; 93% are singletons. Sequenced material: naive CD8+ T cells from PBMCs. Source of these receptors: a man aged 18 to 35 in good health. Some clones in this sample may be carry-over from other donors' samples.

CDR3 in amino acids: CAITGQRNQPQHF. DNA of the CDR3: TGTGCCATCACGGGGCAGCGGAATCAGCCCCAGCATTTT. The rearrangement links TRBV10-3 to TRBJ1-5, with D possibly being TRBD1 (5 bases). The CDR3 sequence is 13 residues long. In germline, CDR1 is ENHRY, CDR2 SYGVKD. Deletions cut 7 bases from V and 4 bases from J, with 11 bases between.

The chain uses TRBV19 and TRBJ2-1, with 8 bases that match TRBD2. Trimming took 2 bases from V and 5 from J; bases not matched to a gene: 5. The CDR3 loop spans 15 amino acids. From germline, CDR1 is LNHDA and CDR2 SQIVND (reference sequence). CDR3 coding DNA: TGTGCCAGTAGTATATATAGCGGGAACAACAATGAGCAGTTCTTC. Translated: CASSIYSGNNNEQFF.

Comments on this clone: In the same sample, other DNA sequences code for this CDR3. The chain has TRBV9 and TRBJ2-5; D is undetermined. The ends were cut back, 0 bases at V and 5 bases at J, with 8 bases in the middle. There are 13 residues in the CDR3. Per the germline V gene, CDR1 is SGDLS and CDR2 is YYNGEE. The CDR3 bases are TGTGCCAGCAGCGTAGACAGAGAGGAGACCCAGTACTTC. The encoded protein is CASSVDREETQYF.

This clone was recorded once. The chain carries TRBV9 and TRBJ2-5; possible D gene TRBD2, 6 bases. CDR1 is SGDLS, CDR2 YYNGEE, per germline. Trimming left V 0 bases short and J 5 bases short, with 14 bases between. This CDR3 is built from 15 residues. CDR3 nucleotide sequence: TGTGCCAGCAGCGTAGAGTTAGGTGGAGGGGAGACCCAGTACTTC. Translating it yields CASSVELGGGETQYF. The full variable domain, with the rest looked up from reference TRBV9 and TRBJ2-5, is DSGVTQTPKHLITATGQRVTLRCSPRSGDLSVYWYQQSLDQGLQFLIQYYNGEERAKGNILERFSAQQFPDLHSELNLSSLELGDSALYFCASSVELGGGETQYFGPGTRLLVL.

The rearrangement uses TRBV4-2 and TRBJ1-1; D uncertain. The V gene's germline CDR1 is LGHNA and CDR2 YNFKEQ. The CDR3 spans 13 residues. Trimming stripped 0 bases from V and 8 bases from J, with 10 bases between. CDR3 nucleotides: TGTGCCAGCAGCCAAGATATGGAAGTGGAAGCTTTCTTT. It is translated as CASSQDMEVEAFF.

The rearrangement joins TRBV27 to TRBJ1-2; no clear D. The CDR3 contains 15 residues. Germline values: CDR1 MNHEY, CDR2 SMNVEV (reference sequence). Between the trimmed V and J ends, which lost 0 bases and 1 base, there was a span of 9 bases. DNA of the CDR3: TGTGCCAGCAGTTTATCGGCCGGAATTAACTATGGCTACACCTTC. This sequence encodes CASSLSAGINYGYTF.

This chain's CDR3 is CASSSNRDLAKNIQYF. CDR3 nucleotide sequence: TGTGCCAGCAGCTCGAACCGGGACCTAGCCAAAAACATTCAGTACTTC. J is TRBJ2-4 and V is TRBV7-9; TRBD1 or TRBD2 may be the D gene (5 bases each). The V gene lost 4 bases and the J gene lost 0 bases, with 13 bases spanning the gap. The CDR3 consists of 16 residues. CDR1 and CDR2 from the germline V gene are SEHNR and FQNEAQ (reference sequence).

The chain is built from TRBV4-1 and TRBJ2-3; D perhaps matches TRBD2 (6 bases). This CDR3 has 15 amino acids. V was pared by 2 bases and J by 1 base, with 10 bases between. CDR1 is MGHRA and CDR2 is YSYEKL in the germline V gene. The CDR3 DNA reads TGCGCCAGCAGCCAATCGCGGGGACGCACAGATACGCAGTATTTT. Translation gives CASSQSRGRTDTQYF.

The chain recombines TRBV27 with TRBJ2-1; D is uncertain. Germline V gene sequence: CDR1 MNHEY, CDR2 SMNVEV (reference sequence). The CDR3 is made up of 14 amino acids. Trimming pared 3 bases from V and 2 bases from J, leaving 8 bases between. The CDR3 DNA reads as TGTGCCAGCAGTTTCTGGGGAACCTACAATGAGCAGTTCTTC. Amino acids: CASSFWGTYNEQFF.

The chain couples TRBV6-1 to TRBJ2-2; possibly TRBD1 for D (5 bases). V shed 2 bases and J shed 4 bases, with 11 bases lying between them. The CDR3 has 15 amino acids. Germline CDR1 MNHNS, CDR2 SASEGT. This CDR3 reads CASSEMSGPTGELFF. The CDR3 nucleotides are TGTGCCAGCAGTGAAATGTCAGGGCCCACCGGGGAGCTGTTTTTT.

A few counts support this clone. The V gene is TRBV7-9, the J gene TRBJ1-5; the D gene is possibly TRBD1 (5 bases). The V gene lost 7 bases and the J gene lost 2 bases, with 15 bases spanning the gap. CDR1 and CDR2 (germline): SEHNR, FQNEAQ (reference sequence). The CDR3 covers 15 residues. CDR3 DNA sequence: TGTGCCAGCACCTCCGGGCGGGGGGGCAATCAGCCCCAGCATTTT. Amino acid sequence: CASTSGRGGNQPQHF.

To note about this clone: In the same sample, other DNA sequences code for this CDR3. The V and J genes are TRBV7-9 and TRBJ1-1; D remains ambiguous. V shed 4 bases and J shed 5 bases, with 11 bases lying between them. This CDR3 has 13 residues. Germline V gene lookup returns CDR1 SEHNR and CDR2 FQNEAQ (reference sequence). The CDR3 sequence: CASSSPGGTEAFF. As DNA, the CDR3 is TGTGCCAGCAGCTCACCAGGTGGAACTGAAGCTTTCTTT.

J is TRBJ1-1 and V is TRBV6-5, with D maybe TRBD1 (6 bases). This CDR3 has 15 amino acids. Germline values: CDR1 MNHEY, CDR2 SVGAGI. V lost 5 bases and J 4 bases, leaving 17 bases between the germline ends. CDR3 residues: CASSQENGGFTEAFF. CDR3 sequence (DNA): TGTGCCAGCAGTCAAGAGAACGGGGGCTTCACTGAAGCTTTCTTT.

The chain has TRBV5-1 and TRBJ2-7; 9 nucleotides line up with TRBD1. V shed 4 bases, J shed 0 bases, and the junction held 8 bases outside the gene matches. CDR1 SGHRS and CDR2 YFSETQ come from the germline V gene. This CDR3 has 16 amino acids. The DNA of the CDR3 is TGCGCCAGCAGCACCGGGGACAGGGAAACCTCCTACGAGCAGTACTTC. Translating it yields CASSTGDRETSYEQYF. Looking up the rest from reference TRBV5-1 and TRBJ2-7 gives the full variable domain: KAGVTQTPRYLIKTRGQQVTLSCSPISGHRSVSWYQQTPGQGLQFLFEYFSETQRNKGNFPGRFSGRQFSNSRSEMNVSTLELGDSALYLCASSTGDRETSYEQYFGPGTRLTVT.

This clone came up a few times. The chain uses TRBV4-2 and TRBJ1-1; the match to TRBD1 covers 8 bases. Germline CDR1 is LGHNA and CDR2 is YNFKEQ. This CDR3 contains 15 residues. Unmatched junction bases numbered 3, after V lost 3 bases and J lost 0 bases. The CDR3 is CASSQRTGMNTEAFF. CDR3 bases: TGTGCCAGCAGCCAGAGGACAGGGATGAACACTGAAGCTTTCTTT.

The chain carries TRBV7-8 and TRBJ2-6; possibly TRBD1 for D (6 bases). Germline CDR1 and CDR2: SGHVS and FQNEAQ. Trimming pared 4 bases from V and 2 bases from J, leaving 9 bases between. The CDR3 extends over 15 amino acids. The CDR3 bases are TGTGCCAGCAGCTGGGACATTGCTGGGGCCAACGTCCTGACTTTC. Protein product: CASSWDIAGANVLTF.

This chain uses TRBV19 with TRBJ2-1; 15 bases are shared with TRBD2. In germline, CDR1 is LNHDA, CDR2 SQIVND (reference sequence). With V trimmed by 6 bases and J by 4 bases, 4 bases remained unmatched. The CDR3 runs 16 residues. In DNA, the CDR3 is TGTGCCAGTAGGGGACTAGCGGGAGGACCGTACAATGAGCAGTTCTTC. Its protein is CASRGLAGGPYNEQFF.

This clone was counted once. The chain recombines TRBV9 with TRBJ2-5; D uncertain. The CDR3 loop spans 11 amino acids. The germline V and J ends were trimmed by 3 bases and 4 bases, with 4 bases remaining between them. The germline gives CDR1 SGDLS, CDR2 YYNGEE. The CDR3 DNA reads as TGTGCCAGCAGCGATTCAGAGACCCAGTACTTC. As protein: CASSDSETQYF.

CDR3 loop: CASSVRHNTDTQYF. CDR3 coding DNA: TGTGCCAGCAGCGTCCGACACAACACAGATACGCAGTATTTT. This chain links TRBV7-3 with TRBJ2-3, with D hard to call. Germline V gene lookup returns CDR1 SGHTA and CDR2 FQGTGA. This CDR3 has 14 residues. V was pared by 5 bases and J by 2 bases, with 11 bases between.

The chain joins TRBV5-1 to TRBJ1-1; D not certain. Germline CDR1 reads SGHRS; CDR2 reads YFSETQ. Trimming shortened V by 2 bases and J by 1 base, and 9 bases separated the two germline ends. The CDR3 has 14 amino acids. The CDR3 DNA follows: TGCGCCAGCAGCTTAACCCCAGAGAACACTGAAGCTTTCTTT. It specifies CASSLTPENTEAFF.

The rearrangement uses TRBV6-5 and TRBJ1-2; D uncertain. V was pared by 2 bases and J by 8 bases, with 15 bases between. The CDR3 has 14 residues. Germline CDR1 is MNHEY and CDR2 is SVGAGI. This CDR3 is CASSYVPSAEGYTF. CDR3 nucleotide sequence: TGTGCCAGCAGTTACGTTCCATCAGCAGAAGGCTACACCTTC.

V gene TRBV5-1 combines with J gene TRBJ2-6; TRBD1 matches 11 bases. The CDR3 has 16 residues. Germline trimming cut 4 bases from V and 2 bases from J; bases unmatched to any gene: 2. Germline V gene lookup returns CDR1 SGHRS and CDR2 YFSETQ. CDR3 region: CASSTGQGAGANVLTF. The DNA for the CDR3 is TGCGCCAGCAGCACGGGACAGGGGGCTGGGGCCAACGTCCTGACTTTC.

This clone appeared a single time. Other DNA sequences within the sample encode an identical CDR3. The rearrangement uses TRBV19 and TRBJ2-7, with 10 nucleotides matching TRBD2. V lost 3 bases, J lost 3 bases, and 2 bases stayed unmatched. This CDR3 spans 14 amino acids. The V gene's germline CDR1 is LNHDA and CDR2 SQIVND (reference sequence). This CDR3 is CASSILAGVYEQYF. The CDR3 DNA is TGTGCCAGTAGTATTCTAGCGGGAGTCTACGAGCAGTACTTC.

Points on this clone: Other DNA sequences in this specimen translate into the identical CDR3. J is TRBJ1-1 and V is TRBV7-2, with D possibly matching TRBD1 (5 bases). The CDR3 contains 13 residues. Looked up from germline, CDR1 is SGHTA and CDR2 is FQGNSA. Trimming stripped 3 bases from V and 2 bases from J, with 7 bases between. CDR3 region: CASSLTVNTEAFF. In DNA form, the CDR3 reads TGTGCCAGCAGCTTGACAGTAAACACTGAAGCTTTCTTT.

This chain uses TRBV15 with TRBJ2-5; the D is unclear. This CDR3 spans 13 amino acids. The V gene lost 3 bases and the J gene lost 1 base, with 6 bases spanning the gap. Germline V gene data show CDR1 as LNHNV and CDR2 as YYDKDF (reference sequence). The DNA of the CDR3 is TGTGCCACCAGCAGCCACCTCCAAGAGACCCAGTACTTC. It codes for CATSSHLQETQYF.

The chain uses TRBV4-1 and TRBJ2-7; D is perhaps TRBD1 (5 bases). Germline V gene lookup returns CDR1 MGHRA and CDR2 YSYEKL. Deletions cut 6 bases from V and 1 base from J, with 10 bases between. This CDR3 is built from 13 residues. DNA of the CDR3: TGCGCCAGCAGTCCAGACAGATCCTACGAGCAGTACTTC. Translated: CASSPDRSYEQYF.